Shown below are 8 T cell receptor beta chains from a single sample sequenced in a study of blood T cell repertoires in COVID-19. Using immunoSEQ multiplex PCR, the repertoire was profiled, and TCRdb retains in-frame clones only, with some absent. The table lists about 180,000 clones, approximately 88% of them singletons, with under 4.5% in the top ten. Sequencing used peripheral blood. Receptors were obtained from a woman aged 30 to 39 with acute or convalescent COVID-19.

This chain links TRBV10-2 with TRBJ2-3, with 12 bases matching TRBD2. Trimming removed 6 bases from V and 2 bases from J; junction bases left unmatched: 3. The CDR3 length is 15 residues. CDR1 and CDR2 from the germline V gene are WSHSY and SAAADI. The DNA for the CDR3 is TGCGCCAGCAGAGGACTAGCGGGATCCACAGATACGCAGTATTTT. Amino acid sequence: CASRGLAGSTDTQYF.

V usage is TRBV7-8 and J usage is TRBJ2-1; D gene ambiguous. This CDR3 region has 12 residues. Per the germline V gene, CDR1 is SGHVS and CDR2 is FQNEAQ. Trimming pared 0 bases from V and 7 bases from J, leaving 4 bases between. The CDR3 reads CASSLAVNEQFF. Here the CDR3 DNA reads TGTGCCAGCAGCTTAGCCGTTAATGAGCAGTTCTTC.

The chain has TRBV6-5 and TRBJ2-1, with D perhaps matching TRBD1 (6 bases). The CDR3 length is 16 residues. Germline V lookup: CDR1 MNHEY, CDR2 SVGAGI. Trimming left V 3 bases short and J 4 bases short, with 16 bases between. The CDR3 sequence is CASSYSWDTDYNEQFF. The CDR3 DNA reads as TGTGCCAGCAGTTATTCTTGGGACACGGATTACAATGAGCAGTTCTTC.

The chain couples TRBV10-2 to TRBJ2-5, with 9 bases fitting TRBD2. Germline assignment: CDR1 WSHSY and CDR2 SAAADI. Trimming took 0 bases from V and 5 from J; bases not matched to a gene: 7. The CDR3 spans 16 residues. CDR3 in DNA: TGCGCCAGCAGTGAGTCCGGGACTAGCAACCGGGAGACCCAGTACTTC. It encodes CASSESGTSNRETQYF.

The rearrangement uses TRBV9 and TRBJ2-7, with a tentative D call TRBD1 (5 bases). There are 15 residues in the CDR3. Trimming took 4 bases from V and 3 from J, leaving 17 bases between them. Per germline, CDR1 SGDLS and CDR2 YYNGEE. Here the CDR3 DNA reads TGTGCCAGCAGCCCGCGCCGGCAGGGCAACTACGAGCAGTACTTC. Protein: CASSPRRQGNYEQYF.

J is TRBJ2-5 and V is TRBV9; 8 positions match TRBD2. Germline V CDR1 and CDR2: SGDLS, YYNGEE. Trimming cost V 4 bases and J 4 bases; bases outside gene matches: 6. This CDR3 has 14 amino acids. CDR3 amino acids: CASSIGTSGETQYF. The CDR3 DNA follows: TGTGCCAGCAGCATCGGGACTAGTGGAGAGACCCAGTACTTC.

This clone came up once. The chain links TRBV10-1 to TRBJ1-1; weak D call: TRBD1 (5 bases). V lost 11 bases, J lost 1 base, and 17 bases lay in between. The germline V gene has CDR1 WNHNN and CDR2 SYGVQD (reference sequence). CDR3 length equals 14 residues. CDR3 protein: CAGGAGDSNTEAFF. DNA of the CDR3: TGCGCCGGCGGGGCTGGAGACTCGAACACTGAAGCTTTCTTT.

V gene TRBV5-1 combines with J gene TRBJ1-6; TRBD1 is a possible D gene (5 bases). Germline lookup yields CDR1 SGHRS and CDR2 YFSETQ. This CDR3 has 15 amino acids. V was trimmed by 6 bases and J by 7 bases, leaving 17 bases between them. CDR3: CASTRGAGDNSPLHF. CDR3 nucleotides: TGCGCCAGCACCCGAGGTGCGGGGGACAATTCACCCCTCCACTTT.